Below, 32 T cell receptor beta chains from the same sample are listed, as sequenced in a study of identical twins. TCRdb re-called the 5' RACE reads through MiXCR, storing one row per CDR3 protein. The data contain a few hundred thousand distinct CDR3 sequences, nearly 9.5% of them seen just once; the ten biggest clones take up roughly 7%. These data also featured in a second study, about yellow fever vaccine responses in identical twins.

Material: CD8+ T cells sorted from blood. The receptor source for this set is a woman between 18 and 29 years old in good health.

The chain couples TRBV19 to TRBJ1-1; D call uncertain. There are 15 residues in the CDR3. Germline values: CDR1 LNHDA, CDR2 SQIVND (reference sequence). V was pared by 5 bases and J by 5 bases, with 18 bases between. The CDR3, as DNA: TGTGCCAGTAGTCGGCTCAGGTCAAGAAGGACTGAAGCTTTCTTT. It encodes CASSRLRSRRTEAFF. The variable domain in full, with the rest retrieved from reference TRBV19 and TRBJ1-1, is DGGITQSPKYLFRKEGQNVTLSCEQNLNHDAMYWYRQDPGQGLRLIYYSQIVNDFQKGDIAEGYSVSREKKESFPLTVTSAQKNPTAFYLCASSRLRSRRTEAFFGQGTRLTVV.

The chain carries TRBV6-5 and TRBJ2-7, with 9 bases matching TRBD1. In germline, CDR1 is MNHEY, CDR2 SVGAGI. Losses at the gene ends were 2 bases for V and 3 bases for J; bases not matched to a gene: 2. The CDR3 loop spans 14 amino acids. CDR3 region: CASSYRQGGYEQYF. In DNA, the CDR3 is TGTGCCAGCAGTTACCGACAGGGGGGCTACGAGCAGTACTTC.

This chain links TRBV7-3 with TRBJ2-1, with 9 bases aligning to TRBD2. Germline V CDR1 and CDR2: SGHTA, FQGTGA. V shed 5 bases, J shed 7 bases, and the junction held 9 bases outside the gene matches. The CDR3 covers 15 residues. In DNA form, the CDR3 reads TGTGCCAGCAGCCTCATAGCGGGGGCGGGGAATGAGCAGTTCTTC. Translation: CASSLIAGAGNEQFF.

The table lists this clonotype with many counts. V usage is TRBV3-1 and J usage is TRBJ2-7; the match to TRBD1 covers 9 bases. The germline V gene encodes CDR1 LGHDT and CDR2 YNNKEL (reference sequence). The CDR3 covers 15 residues. Trimming at V came to 4 bases and at J to 3 bases, leaving 7 bases not matched to a gene. DNA of the CDR3: TGTGCCAGCAGCCGACCGGGACAGGGTATCTACGAGCAGTACTTC. This gives the protein CASSRPGQGIYEQYF.

The chain combines TRBV6-5 with TRBJ2-7, with 7 bases fitting TRBD1. The length of the CDR3 is 12 residues. J was trimmed by 2 bases and V by 10 bases; bases with no gene match: 5. The germline V gene has CDR1 MNHEY and CDR2 SVGAGI. DNA for the CDR3: TGTGCCACGTCCGGGACAGCCTACGAGCAGTACTTC. This gives the protein CATSGTAYEQYF.

This clonotype was detected ten times or more. J is TRBJ2-7 and V is TRBV7-2; D call uncertain. Per germline, CDR1 SGHTA and CDR2 FQGNSA. The CDR3 spans 15 residues. V lost 2 bases to trimming and J lost 0 bases, with 11 bases between them. DNA of the CDR3: TGTGCCAGCAGCTTATATGGGCAGCTCTCCTACGAGCAGTACTTC. Translating gives CASSLYGQLSYEQYF.

The V and J genes are TRBV3-1 and TRBJ2-7, with 8 bases aligning to TRBD2. J lost 2 bases, V lost 0 bases, and 6 bases had no gene match. Looked up from germline, CDR1 is LGHDT and CDR2 is YNNKEL (reference sequence). The CDR3 is made up of 16 amino acids. CDR3 in amino acids: CASSQDTAGGTYEQYF. CDR3 DNA sequence: TGTGCCAGCAGCCAAGATACGGCGGGAGGAACCTACGAGCAGTACTTC.

This clonotype was recorded at least ten times. The V gene is TRBV12-5, the J gene TRBJ2-3; D may be TRBD2 (6 bases). V shed 5 bases and J shed 3 bases, with 9 bases lying between them. The CDR3 contains 13 residues. In germline, CDR1 is LGHNT, CDR2 FRNRAP. CDR3 DNA sequence: TGTGCTAGTGGTGGGGGAGGAACAGATACGCAGTATTTT. This codes for CASGGGGTDTQYF.

This clonotype was seen ten or more times. The rearrangement joins TRBV2 to TRBJ2-7, with D tentatively TRBD1 or TRBD2 (6 bases each). CDR1 is SNHLY, CDR2 FYNNEI, per germline. Trimming stripped 10 bases from V and 0 bases from J, with 16 bases between. The CDR3 is 14 amino acids. The CDR3 reads CAIAGEVNSYEQYF. For the CDR3, the DNA is TGTGCCATAGCAGGGGAGGTTAACTCCTACGAGCAGTACTTC.

This clonotype was seen at least ten times. J is TRBJ2-7 and V is TRBV15; 8 bases are a match to TRBD2. The CDR3 is made up of 14 amino acids. From germline, CDR1 is LNHNV and CDR2 YYDKDF (reference sequence). J lost 5 bases, V lost 3 bases, and 6 bases had no gene match. The chain's CDR3 is CATSSRLAKDEQYF. The DNA for the CDR3 is TGTGCCACCAGCAGCAGACTAGCGAAGGACGAGCAGTACTTC.

V usage is TRBV7-9 and J usage is TRBJ2-7, with D unclear. This CDR3 is 13 amino acids long. Germline loops: CDR1 SEHNR, CDR2 FQNEAQ (reference sequence). Between the trimmed V and J ends, which lost 11 bases and 0 bases, there was a span of 14 bases. This CDR3 reads CAERQASSYEQYF. CDR3 DNA sequence: TGTGCCGAAAGGCAGGCTTCCTCCTACGAGCAGTACTTC.

This clonotype was detected only a few times. This chain connects TRBV21-1 to TRBJ2-7. TRBV21-1 is shown as a pseudogene. This CDR3 comprises 14 residues. The CDR3 region is CARGSAGASYEQYF. The CDR3 nucleotides read TGTGCCAGAGGGTCCGCGGGAGCCTCCTACGAGCAGTACTTC.

This clonotype was seen only a few times. The genes are TRBV15 and TRBJ2-7; 8 bases fit TRBD1. Unmatched junction bases numbered 10, after V lost 0 bases and J lost 3 bases. Germline CDR1 LNHNV, CDR2 YYDKDF (reference sequence). This CDR3 is 17 amino acids long. For the CDR3, the DNA is TGTGCCACCAGCAGAGACGCCGGGACAGGTGGCTACTACGAGCAGTACTTC. It translates to CATSRDAGTGGYYEQYF.

The rearrangement joins TRBV4-3 to TRBJ2-2, with TRBD1 matching over 7 bases. Germline V CDR1 and CDR2: LGHNA, YSLEER. The length of the CDR3 is 18 residues. The junction had 7 bases not matched to a gene; V was cut back by 0 bases and J by 0 bases. This chain's CDR3 is CASSQDRPGTANTGELFF. The CDR3 DNA follows: TGCGCCAGCAGCCAAGATCGTCCCGGGACAGCGAACACCGGGGAGCTGTTTTTT.

The genes are TRBV29-1 and TRBJ2-1, with 7 bases fitting TRBD2. The CDR3 is 14 amino acids. Germline CDR1 is SQVTM and CDR2 is ANQGSEA. J gave up 1 base and V 8 bases, and 8 bases lay outside the gene matches. The CDR3 reads CSLKLAVSYNEQFF. As DNA, the CDR3 is TGCAGCTTAAAGCTAGCGGTGTCCTACAATGAGCAGTTCTTC.

The rearrangement links TRBV29-1 to TRBJ2-1; possible D gene TRBD2, 6 bases. Germline CDR1 reads SQVTM; CDR2 reads ANQGSEA. The germline V and J ends were trimmed by 2 bases and 7 bases, with 27 bases remaining between them. The CDR3 runs 18 residues. The CDR3 DNA sequence: TGCAGCGTTGAAACCGGCGGGATGATAACTTACGGACTTAATGAGCAGTTCTTC. It encodes CSVETGGMITYGLNEQFF.

In this sample, this clonotype turned up a few times. The chain recombines TRBV15 with TRBJ2-5; 11 bases match TRBD2. The ends lost 5 bases at V and 5 bases at J; junction bases unmatched: 7. Germline CDR1 LNHNV, CDR2 YYDKDF (reference sequence). This CDR3 region has 15 residues. The CDR3 loop reads CATSVASGRKETQYF. CDR3 nucleotides: TGTGCCACCAGCGTGGCTAGCGGGAGGAAGGAGACCCAGTACTTC.

The rearrangement uses TRBV11-3 and TRBJ2-3; D is unclear. Looked up from germline, CDR1 is SGHNT and CDR2 is YENEEA. The CDR3 consists of 14 residues. Deletions cut 0 bases from V and 3 bases from J, with 7 bases between. The CDR3 sequence: CASSLDIETDTQYF. CDR3 DNA sequence: TGTGCCAGCAGCTTAGACATCGAGACAGATACGCAGTATTTT. The full variable domain, in which reference TRBV11-3 and TRBJ2-3 provide the parts outside the CDR3, is EAGVVQSPRYKIIEKKQPVAFWCNPISGHNTLYWYLQNLGQGPELLIRYENEEAVDDSQLPKDRFSAERLKGVDSTLKIQPAELGDSAVYLCASSLDIETDTQYFGPGTRLTVL.

The J gene is TRBJ1-6, the V gene TRBV7-2, with a weak D call TRBD1 (5 bases). Germline V gene data show CDR1 as SGHTA and CDR2 as FQGNSA. The CDR3 has 16 amino acids. V gave up 1 base and J gave up 7 bases, with 14 bases separating them. The CDR3 spells CASSLVSGRGNSPLHF. As DNA, the CDR3 is TGTGCCAGCAGCTTAGTTTCAGGGCGAGGGAATTCACCCCTCCACTTT.

Only a few counts were recorded for this clonotype. The chain couples TRBV7-9 to TRBJ1-3; TRBD1 agrees at 8 bases. The CDR3 consists of 15 residues. Germline-derived CDR1 and CDR2 are SEHNR and FQNEAQ (reference sequence). Trimming cost V 5 bases and J 2 bases; bases outside gene matches: 5. CDR3: CASSRMTGAGNTIYF. The DNA of the CDR3 is TGTGCCAGCAGCCGCATGACAGGGGCTGGAAACACCATATATTTT. Full variable domain (outside the CDR3, taken from reference TRBV7-9 and TRBJ1-3): DTGVSQNPRHKITKRGQNVTFRCDPISEHNRLYWYRQTLGQGPEFLTYFQNEAQLEKSRLLSDRFSAERPKGSFSTLEIQRTEQGDSAMYLCASSRMTGAGNTIYFGEGSWLTVV.

CDR3 nucleotide sequence: TGTGCCAGCAGTTACGGGGTCATGAACACCGGGGAGCTGTTTTTT. It codes for CASSYGVMNTGELFF. This chain links TRBV6-2 or TRBV6-3 with TRBJ2-2; no definite D call. This CDR3 contains 15 residues. Trimming removed 2 bases at V and 1 base at J, with 8 bases between. The germline gives CDR1 MNHEY, CDR2 SVGEGT.

This clonotype was recorded at least ten times. The chain joins TRBV7-9 to TRBJ2-1; 9 bases map to TRBD2. Trimming cost V 3 bases and J 5 bases; bases outside gene matches: 2. The CDR3 loop spans 14 amino acids. The germline CDR1 and CDR2 sequences are SEHNR and FQNEAQ (reference sequence). Here the CDR3 DNA reads TGTGCCAGCAGCTTTAGCGGGAGAGACAATGAGCAGTTCTTC. Translation gives CASSFSGRDNEQFF.

There are many counts of this clonotype. The chain couples TRBV4-3 to TRBJ2-3, with TRBD2 matching over 10 bases. V was clipped by 1 base and J by 3 bases; unmatched bases: 4. Germline V gene lookup returns CDR1 LGHNA and CDR2 YSLEER. The CDR3 loop spans 16 amino acids. CDR3 bases: TGCGCCAGCAGCCAAGTGCTAGCGGGAGAGACAGATACGCAGTATTTT. Residues: CASSQVLAGETDTQYF.

The table lists this clonotype with many counts. The V and J genes are TRBV7-9 and TRBJ2-7; D possibly corresponds to TRBD2 (6 bases). CDR3 length: 13 residues. Trimming shortened V by 1 base and J by 7 bases, and 11 bases separated the two germline ends. Germline CDR1 and CDR2: SEHNR and FQNEAQ (reference sequence). The CDR3 sequence: CASSLGGGWEQYF. CDR3 DNA: TGTGCCAGCAGCTTAGGCGGAGGGTGGGAGCAGTACTTC.

This chain uses TRBV20-1 with TRBJ2-1; 11 nucleotides match TRBD2. The V gene's germline CDR1 is DFQATT and CDR2 SNEGSKA (reference sequence). This CDR3 contains 15 residues. J gave up 4 bases and V 3 bases, and 5 bases lay outside the gene matches. DNA for the CDR3: TGCAGTGCTAGTGGGACTAGCGGCATATACAATGAGCAGTTCTTC. As protein: CSASGTSGIYNEQFF.

The gene calls are TRBV10-2 and TRBJ2-1; weak D call: TRBD2 (5 bases). Germline V CDR1 and CDR2: WSHSY, SAAADI. This CDR3 has 14 amino acids. The V end lost 3 bases, the J end lost 9 bases, and 15 bases lay between the germline ends. CDR3 sequence (DNA): TGCGCCAGCAGTGATTTTGGCCTTGGGAGTGAGCAGTTCTTC. Amino acids: CASSDFGLGSEQFF.

This clonotype was picked up many times. The chain carries TRBV15 and TRBJ2-7; 8 bases match TRBD1. The CDR3 extends over 15 amino acids. J gave up 7 bases and V 0 bases, and 8 bases lay outside the gene matches. Per germline, CDR1 LNHNV and CDR2 YYDKDF (reference sequence). The CDR3 DNA reads as TGTGCCACCAGCAGAGACGAGGGACAGGTTTCGGAGCAGTACTTC. Protein product: CATSRDEGQVSEQYF.

This clonotype was detected only a few times. The chain couples TRBV20-1 to TRBJ2-7; 7 bases are a match to TRBD1. The CDR3 extends over 13 amino acids. The germline gives CDR1 DFQATT, CDR2 SNEGSKA (reference sequence). J lost 4 bases, V lost 4 bases, and 7 bases had no gene match. CDR3 amino acids: CSATGRGFYEQYF. Written as DNA, the CDR3 is TGCAGTGCTACGGGCAGGGGGTTTTACGAGCAGTACTTC.

This clonotype appeared a few times. The rearrangement joins TRBV5-1 to TRBJ2-5, with D uncertain. Germline assignment: CDR1 SGHRS and CDR2 YFSETQ. Trimming took off 0 bases at V and 2 bases at J, with 8 bases between the two ends. The CDR3 is 14 amino acids. The CDR3 coding sequence is TGCGCCAGCAGCTTGGGGTACGGGCAAGAGACCCAGTACTTC. This codes for CASSLGYGQETQYF.

V usage is TRBV15 and J usage is TRBJ1-2, with D possibly matching TRBD1 (5 bases). CDR1 LNHNV and CDR2 YYDKDF come from the germline V gene (reference sequence). The V and J ends lost 3 bases and 4 bases respectively, with 15 bases between them. The CDR3 loop spans 15 amino acids. CDR3 protein: CATSSEFDSPYGYTF. The CDR3 bases are TGTGCCACCAGCAGCGAATTCGACAGTCCCTATGGCTACACCTTC. Complete variable domain (other parts from reference TRBV15 and TRBJ1-2): DAMVIQNPRYQVTQFGKPVTLSCSQTLNHNVMYWYQQKSSQAPKLLFHYYDKDFNNEADTPDNFQSRRPNTSFCFLDIRSPGLGDTAMYLCATSSEFDSPYGYTFGSGTRLTVV.

This clonotype was counted a few times. The J gene is TRBJ1-3, the V gene TRBV13, with D possibly being TRBD1 (5 bases). Germline CDR1 and CDR2: PRHDT and FYEKMQ (reference sequence). The CDR3 extends over 14 amino acids. V was clipped by 5 bases and J by 5 bases, with 13 bases between them. The CDR3 loop is CASSAQGYRNTIYF. CDR3 bases: TGTGCCAGCAGCGCCCAGGGCTACAGAAACACCATATATTTT.

The chain has TRBV9 and TRBJ1-1, with 8 bases identical to TRBD1. Germline V gene data show CDR1 as SGDLS and CDR2 as YYNGEE. V trimming: 3 bases; J trimming: 4 bases; junction bases outside the gene matches: 8. This CDR3 is built from 15 residues. CDR3 DNA: TGTGCCAGCAGCGCAGGACAGGGATCGGGCACTGAAGCTTTCTTT. Amino acid sequence: CASSAGQGSGTEAFF.